A single T cell receptor (beta chain) is shown here with its context. This entry comes from a study of blood T cell repertoires in COVID-19. Looking at the study overall: Some COVID-19 samples were acute and others convalescent; all came from the United States, Italy and Spain.

In the original analysis: Scientists estimated how many nucleated cells there were by amplifying reference gene primers. TCRdb keeps only in-frame clones here, not all; method: immunoSEQ multiplex PCR. The D gene and trimming were derived from the DNA, and the V and J assignments and clone size from that table. The sample records roughly 300,000 clones, more than 70% being singletons. Trimming took 4 bases from V and 4 from J, leaving 5 bases between them. The CDR3 consists of 12 residues. Germline-derived CDR1 and CDR2 are MGHDK and SYGVNS. This clonotype originated in a woman aged 50 to 60 who had recovered from COVID-19. The chain couples TRBV25-1 to TRBJ1-5; D is undetermined. The material sequenced was peripheral blood. The CDR3 DNA is TGTGCCAGCAGTGCGGGGAATCAGCCCCAGCATTTT. Protein sequence: CASSAGNQPQHF.